A selection of T cell receptor beta chains follows, all from one sample in a study of cytomegalovirus exposure and HLA in healthy donors. Libraries were prepared by immunoSEQ multiplex PCR; TCRdb keeps only in-frame clonotypes and omits some of them. The table records 100,000 to 150,000 clones, 83% of them present only once. The source material was PBMCs. The receptors stem from a woman aged 40 to 55 in good health and CMV-seropositive. The CDR3 runs from the conserved cysteine through the conserved F or W. D genes are given only for firm matches. Clone size, where shown, is once, few, many, or a class for clones that have expanded.

TRBV28	TRBJ1-2	TRBD1	.	TGTGCCAGCAGTACAGGACAGGGGAGCAGCTACACCTTC	CASSTGQGSSYTF
TRBV6-5	TRBJ2-2	TRBD2	.	TGTGCCAGCAAGCTAGCGGGATTGAACACCGGGGAGCTGTTTTTT	CASKLAGLNTGELFF
TRBV7-3	TRBJ2-3	.	once	TGTGCCAGCAGCCCTGGCAGGGTCCAAACAGATACGCAGTATTTT	CASSPGRVQTDTQYF
TRBV5-4	TRBJ2-1	.	.	TGTGCCAGCAGTTCTGCCGGGACAAACAATGAGCAGTTCTTC	CASSSAGTNNEQFF
TRBV9	TRBJ1-2	.	.	TGTGCCAGCAGCCCTAAACCGGCGGCCCCGGTATATGGCTACACCTTC	CASSPKPAAPVYGYTF
TRBV5-1	TRBJ1-2	TRBD1	.	TGCGCCAGCAGCCAACTCGACTACCCGGGACAGATAACTAACTATGGCTACACCTTC	CASSQLDYPGQITNYGYTF
TRBV28	TRBJ1-2	.	.	TGTGCCAGCAAAAGGGGCACTAACTATGGCTACACCTTC	CASKRGTNYGYTF
TRBV18	TRBJ2-2	.	.	TGTGCCAGCTTACCAAGGGGGAAACCTGACACCGGGGAGCTGTTTTTT	CASLPRGKPDTGELFF
TRBV7-6	TRBJ2-1	.	.	TGTGCCACCAAGAGCGTTTACAATGAGCAGTTCTTC	CATKSVYNEQFF
TRBV19	TRBJ2-1	.	.	TGTGCCAGTACCAGAAACAATGAGCAGTTCTTC	CASTRNNEQFF
TRBV7-9	TRBJ1-2	.	.	TGTGCCAGCAGCGGGACACCCCGGAAGTATGGCTACACCTTC	CASSGTPRKYGYTF
TRBV5-1	TRBJ2-5	TRBD1	.	TGCGCCAGCAGCTTGTATCCCAGGGGGAACCTCCAAGAGACCCAGTACTTC	CASSLYPRGNLQETQYF
TRBV19	TRBJ2-7	.	.	TGTGCCAGTAGCGAAGGACAGTATTTGGAGCAGTACTTC	CASSEGQYLEQYF